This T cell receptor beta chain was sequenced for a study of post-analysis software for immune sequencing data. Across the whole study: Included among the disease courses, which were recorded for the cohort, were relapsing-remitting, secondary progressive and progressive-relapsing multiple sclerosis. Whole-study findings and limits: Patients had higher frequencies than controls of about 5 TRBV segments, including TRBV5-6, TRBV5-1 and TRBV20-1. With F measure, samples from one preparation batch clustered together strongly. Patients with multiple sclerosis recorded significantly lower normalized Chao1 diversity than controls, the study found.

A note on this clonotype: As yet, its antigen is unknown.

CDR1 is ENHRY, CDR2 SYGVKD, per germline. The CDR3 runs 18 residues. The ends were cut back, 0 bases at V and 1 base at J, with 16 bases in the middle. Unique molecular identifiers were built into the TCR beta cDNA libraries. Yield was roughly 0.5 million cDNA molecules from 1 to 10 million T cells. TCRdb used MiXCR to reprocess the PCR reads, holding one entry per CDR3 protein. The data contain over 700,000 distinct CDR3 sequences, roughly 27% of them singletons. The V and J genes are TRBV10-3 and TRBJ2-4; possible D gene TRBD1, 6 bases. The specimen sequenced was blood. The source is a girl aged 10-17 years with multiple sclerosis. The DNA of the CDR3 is TGTGCCATCAGTGAGTCTGGGGGCCGATCGGGCGCCAAAAACATTCAGTACTTC. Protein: CAISESGGRSGAKNIQYF.